This is a list of T cell receptor beta chains from one sample in a study of response to subunit inactivated influenza vaccine. TCRdb re-called the RT-PCR reads with MiXCR, one entry per CDR3 protein. This sample carries 400,000 to 550,000 distinct CDR3 sequences, approximately 24% of them seen once, and the ten largest clones take 1.5% to 2%. The material was CD4+ T cells sorted from PBMCs, obtained around 5 days after vaccination. The source of these receptors is a man aged 45 to 65 who received an inactivated influenza vaccine. CDR3s include the opening cysteine and the closing phenylalanine or tryptophan. Each record gives: clone size, V gene, CDR3 length, D gene, J gene, CDR3 protein, CDR3 DNA. A D gene is named only where the DNA matches it firmly. Size values are once, few and many counts, or a class for expanded clones, and some rows have none.

few,TRBV20-1,14,NA,TRBJ2-5,CSARDPGGPETQYF,TGCAGTGCTAGAGATCCCGGCGGGCCGGAGACCCAGTACTTC
NA,TRBV14,16,NA,TRBJ2-1,CASSQGRLERSNEQFF,TGTGCCAGCAGCCAAGGGCGGTTAGAGCGAAGCAATGAGCAGTTCTTC
few,TRBV7-9,10,NA,TRBJ2-1,CASSLASQFF,TGTGCCAGCAGCTTAGCGAGTCAGTTCTTC
NA,TRBV5-1,15,NA,TRBJ2-2,CASSVGGGPAGELFF,TGCGCCAGCAGCGTTGGGGGCGGCCCGGCCGGGGAGCTGTTTTTT
NA,TRBV7-9,15,TRBD1,TRBJ2-7,CASSPWTGGFYEQYF,TGTGCCAGCAGCCCTTGGACAGGGGGCTTCTACGAGCAGTACTTC
NA,TRBV11-2,18,TRBD2,TRBJ2-1,CASSSRNGLAGFYNEQFF,TGTGCCAGCAGCTCTAGAAATGGACTAGCGGGATTTTACAATGAGCAGTTCTTC
NA,TRBV20-1,14,NA,TRBJ2-3,CSASGPEHEDTQYF,TGCAGTGCTAGCGGTCCTGAGCACGAGGATACGCAGTATTTT
NA,TRBV5-1,14,NA,TRBJ2-1,CASGAGSFNNEQFF,TGCGCCAGCGGGGCGGGATCTTTCAACAATGAGCAGTTCTTC
many,TRBV7-2,13,TRBD1,TRBJ1-2,CASSPDRTYGYTF,TGTGCCAGCAGCCCGGACAGGACCTATGGCTACACCTTC
few,TRBV7-2,15,TRBD2,TRBJ2-1,CASSFSGRVYNEQFF,TGTGCCAGCAGCTTTAGCGGGAGGGTCTACAATGAGCAGTTCTTC
few,TRBV6-5,14,NA,TRBJ2-3,CASSSGGRTDTQYF,TGTGCCAGCAGTTCCGGGGGCCGCACAGATACGCAGTATTTT
NA,TRBV12-3/TRBV12-4,16,TRBD2,TRBJ2-5,CASSRDGLARQETQYF,TGTGCCAGCAGTCGAGATGGACTAGCGCGCCAAGAGACCCAGTACTTC
NA,TRBV4-3,17,NA,TRBJ2-6,CASSQDILASGANFLTF,TGCGCCAGCAGCCAAGATATCCTTGCCTCTGGGGCCAACTTCCTGACTTTC
NA,TRBV12-3/TRBV12-4,15,NA,TRBJ1-1,CASTNYGNLNTEAFF,TGTGCCAGCACTAATTATGGGAACCTGAACACTGAAGCTTTCTTT
NA,TRBV6-2/TRBV6-3,18,TRBD2,TRBJ2-3,CASEAPSGRARSTDTQYF,TGTGCCAGTGAAGCCCCCAGCGGGAGGGCCCGTAGCACAGATACGCAGTATTTT
few,TRBV18,13,NA,TRBJ1-1,CASSSVRGHEAFF,TGTGCCAGCTCCTCTGTGCGGGGACACGAAGCTTTCTTT
few,TRBV20-1,15,TRBD2,TRBJ2-5,CSALPPGLVMETQYF,TGCAGTGCTTTACCCCCGGGACTAGTAATGGAGACCCAGTACTTC
few,TRBV29-1,15,TRBD2,TRBJ2-7,CSVGLAGSPSYEQYF,TGCAGCGTCGGACTAGCGGGGAGCCCTTCCTACGAGCAGTACTTC
NA,TRBV6-5,18,NA,TRBJ1-1,CASSSSRTDIRADTEAFF,TGTGCCAGCAGTTCCTCCCGGACCGACATCCGAGCCGACACTGAAGCTTTCTTT
NA,TRBV6-2/TRBV6-3,14,NA,TRBJ2-1,CAIRPGLLVNEQFF,TGTGCCATTCGGCCCGGACTCCTAGTCAATGAGCAGTTCTTC
NA,TRBV7-2,15,TRBD2,TRBJ2-1,CASSPTGTIYSEQFF,TGTGCCAGCAGCCCTACCGGGACTATCTACTCTGAGCAGTTCTTC
NA,TRBV10-3,14,NA,TRBJ2-7,CAISEPFSSYEQYF,TGTGCCATCAGTGAGCCCTTTAGTTCCTACGAGCAGTACTTC
NA,TRBV7-8,14,NA,TRBJ1-2,CASSSGASSNGYTF,TGTGCCAGCAGCTCCGGGGCCTCCTCCAATGGCTACACCTTC
NA,TRBV20-1,15,NA,TRBJ1-5,CSARTSQGSNQPQHF,TGCAGTGCTAGAACCTCCCAGGGTAGCAATCAGCCCCAGCATTTT
NA,TRBV28,14,TRBD1,TRBJ1-2,CASTTGTAHYGYTF,TGTGCCAGCACCACAGGGACAGCACACTATGGCTACACCTTC
few,TRBV5-1,15,TRBD2,TRBJ2-3,CASSPTLAALGTQYF,TGCGCCAGCAGCCCAACCCTAGCGGCCCTGGGTACGCAGTATTTT
few,TRBV12-3/TRBV12-4,15,NA,TRBJ2-5,CASSLQDGFQETQYF,TGTGCCAGCAGTCTCCAAGACGGATTCCAAGAGACCCAGTACTTC
few,TRBV6-5,14,TRBD1,TRBJ2-7,CASSYAGTAYEQYF,TGTGCCAGCAGTTACGCCGGGACAGCGTACGAGCAGTACTTC
many,TRBV29-1,17,NA,TRBJ2-3,CSVLLWGGLLPTDTQYF,TGCAGCGTTTTACTGTGGGGGGGCCTCCTTCCCACAGATACGCAGTATTTT
NA,TRBV12-3/TRBV12-4,16,NA,TRBJ1-4,CASAYRDSATNEKLFF,TGTGCCAGCGCATACCGTGACAGCGCAACTAATGAAAAACTGTTTTTT
NA,TRBV11-2,14,NA,TRBJ2-5,CASSYNWAGETQYF,TGTGCCAGCAGCTATAATTGGGCCGGGGAGACCCAGTACTTC
NA,TRBV4-2,16,TRBD1,TRBJ2-5,CASSRVTGGPQETQYF,TGTGCCAGCAGCCGAGTGACAGGGGGCCCACAAGAGACCCAGTACTTC
few,TRBV7-2,16,NA,TRBJ2-7,CASSPVEWRVTYEQYF,TGTGCCAGCAGCCCAGTGGAGTGGAGGGTTACCTACGAGCAGTACTTC
NA,TRBV7-8,15,NA,TRBJ2-1,CASSFETGSHNEQFF,TGTGCCAGCAGCTTTGAAACAGGATCTCACAATGAGCAGTTCTTC
few,TRBV20-1,13,NA,TRBJ1-5,CSATGTDNQPQHF,TGCAGTGCCACCGGGACGGATAATCAGCCCCAGCATTTT